The clone carrying this TCR beta chain has a single count. Antigen specificity is unknown. This record comes from a study of lymphopenia after photon versus proton radiotherapy. The CDR3 has 17 amino acids. The germline CDR1 and CDR2 sequences are LNHNV and YYDKDF (reference sequence). V was pared by 0 bases and J by 2 bases, with 17 bases between. Profiled with immunoSEQ multiplex PCR; TCRdb holds only in-frame clones, not every one. The table records about 60,000 clones, less than 85% of them present only once. Study-wide results and limits: Post-nadir diversity loss with photons came from oligoclonal expansion, particularly CD8+ Temra cells. Relative stability marked proton patients; photon patients lost diversity and naive cells. Authors raise, but do not show, better survival with proton therapy.

The clonotype was recovered from a man in his 60s with pancreatic cancer. The V call is TRBV15, the J call TRBJ2-7; D uncertain. This specimen consisted of peripheral blood, obtained from a patient treated with proton-based radiotherapy. CDR3 coding DNA: TGTGCCACCAGCAGAGATGCAGGCGCGCGAGCTACCTACGAGCAGTACTTC. Translated: CATSRDAGARATYEQYF. Complete variable domain (other parts from reference TRBV15 and TRBJ2-7): DAMVIQNPRYQVTQFGKPVTLSCSQTLNHNVMYWYQQKSSQAPKLLFHYYDKDFNNEADTPDNFQSRRPNTSFCFLDIRSPGLGDTAMYLCATSRDAGARATYEQYFGPGTRLTVT.